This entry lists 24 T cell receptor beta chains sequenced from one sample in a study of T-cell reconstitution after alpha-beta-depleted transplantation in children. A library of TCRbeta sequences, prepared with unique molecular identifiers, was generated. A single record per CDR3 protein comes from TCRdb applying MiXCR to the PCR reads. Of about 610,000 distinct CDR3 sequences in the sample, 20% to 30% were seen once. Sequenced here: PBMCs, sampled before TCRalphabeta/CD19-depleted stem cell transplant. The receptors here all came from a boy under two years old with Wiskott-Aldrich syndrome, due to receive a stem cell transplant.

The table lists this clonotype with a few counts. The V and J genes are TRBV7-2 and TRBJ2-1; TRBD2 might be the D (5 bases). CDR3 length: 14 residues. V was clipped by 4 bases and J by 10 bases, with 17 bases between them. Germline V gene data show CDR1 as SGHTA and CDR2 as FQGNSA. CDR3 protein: CASSSEWMGVEQFF. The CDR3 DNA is TGTGCCAGCAGCTCCGAGTGGATGGGAGTGGAGCAGTTCTTC.

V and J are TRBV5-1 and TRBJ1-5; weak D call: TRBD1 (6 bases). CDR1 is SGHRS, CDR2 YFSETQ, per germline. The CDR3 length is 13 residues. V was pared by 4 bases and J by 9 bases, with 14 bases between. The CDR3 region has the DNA TGCGCCAGCAGCCTCGGGGGCCCAGGGCCCCAGCATTTT. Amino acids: CASSLGGPGPQHF.

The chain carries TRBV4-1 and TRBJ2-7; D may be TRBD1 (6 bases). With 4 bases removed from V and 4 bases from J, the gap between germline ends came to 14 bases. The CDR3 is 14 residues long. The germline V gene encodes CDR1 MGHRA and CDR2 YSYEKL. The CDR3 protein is CASSREKGDYEQYF. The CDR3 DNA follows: TGCGCCAGCAGCCGAGAAAAGGGGGATTACGAGCAGTACTTC.

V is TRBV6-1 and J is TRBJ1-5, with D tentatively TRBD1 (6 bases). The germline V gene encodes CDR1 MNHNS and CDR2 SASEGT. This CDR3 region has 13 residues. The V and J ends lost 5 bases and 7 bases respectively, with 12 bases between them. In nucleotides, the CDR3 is TGTGCCAGCAGTACCGGGACAAACCAGCCCCAGCATTTT. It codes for CASSTGTNQPQHF.

CDR3 protein: CASSLYMTVLFTDTQYF. The CDR3 DNA reads TGTGCCAGCAGTTTATATATGACAGTCCTATTCACAGATACGCAGTATTTT. This chain links TRBV28 with TRBJ2-3; possibly TRBD1 for D (5 bases). V shed 1 base and J shed 2 bases, with 16 bases lying between them. CDR1 MDHEN and CDR2 SYDVKM come from the germline V gene. This CDR3 has 17 amino acids.

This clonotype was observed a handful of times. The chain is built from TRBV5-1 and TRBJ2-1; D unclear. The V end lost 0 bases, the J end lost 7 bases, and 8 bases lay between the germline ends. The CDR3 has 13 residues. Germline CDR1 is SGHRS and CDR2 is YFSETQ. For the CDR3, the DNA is TGCGCCAGCAGCTTGGGACGTCCAAATGAGCAGTTCTTC. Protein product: CASSLGRPNEQFF.

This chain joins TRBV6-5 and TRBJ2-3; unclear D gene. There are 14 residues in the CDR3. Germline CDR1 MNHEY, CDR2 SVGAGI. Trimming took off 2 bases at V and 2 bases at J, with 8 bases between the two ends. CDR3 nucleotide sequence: TGTGCCAGCAGTTACCTGGACGTCACAGATACGCAGTATTTT. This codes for CASSYLDVTDTQYF.

The CDR3 spells CASSQDLGGSYEQYF. CDR3 nucleotide sequence: TGTGCCAGCAGCCAAGATCTTGGCGGGAGTTACGAGCAGTACTTC. The chain uses TRBV3-1 and TRBJ2-7, with 7 bases identical to TRBD2. The CDR3 extends over 15 amino acids. Germline trimming cut 0 bases from V and 4 bases from J; bases unmatched to any gene: 6. CDR1 and CDR2 from the germline V gene are LGHDT and YNNKEL (reference sequence).

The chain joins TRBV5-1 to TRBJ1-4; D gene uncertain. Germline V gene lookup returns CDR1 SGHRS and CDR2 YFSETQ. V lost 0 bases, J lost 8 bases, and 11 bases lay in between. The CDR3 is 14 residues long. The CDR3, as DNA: TGCGCCAGCAGCTTGGCCCTCCCGGGGGAAAAACTGTTTTTT. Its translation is CASSLALPGEKLFF.

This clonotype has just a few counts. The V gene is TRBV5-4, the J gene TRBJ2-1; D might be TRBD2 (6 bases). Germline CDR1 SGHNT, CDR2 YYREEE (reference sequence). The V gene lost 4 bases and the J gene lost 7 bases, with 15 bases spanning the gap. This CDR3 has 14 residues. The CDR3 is CASSPALAANEQFF. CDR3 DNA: TGTGCCAGCAGCCCGGCTTTAGCGGCAAATGAGCAGTTCTTC.

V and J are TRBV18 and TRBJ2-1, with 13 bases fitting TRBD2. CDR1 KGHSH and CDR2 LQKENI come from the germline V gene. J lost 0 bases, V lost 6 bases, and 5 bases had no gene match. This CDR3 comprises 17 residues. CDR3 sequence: CASSWGTSGNSYNEQFF. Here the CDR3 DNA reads TGTGCCAGCTCCTGGGGGACTAGCGGGAACTCCTACAATGAGCAGTTCTTC.

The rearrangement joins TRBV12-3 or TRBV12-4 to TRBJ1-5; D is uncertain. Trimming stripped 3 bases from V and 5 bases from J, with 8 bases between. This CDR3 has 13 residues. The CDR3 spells CASSLGNHQPQHF. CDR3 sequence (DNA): TGTGCCAGCAGTTTGGGGAATCATCAGCCCCAGCATTTT.

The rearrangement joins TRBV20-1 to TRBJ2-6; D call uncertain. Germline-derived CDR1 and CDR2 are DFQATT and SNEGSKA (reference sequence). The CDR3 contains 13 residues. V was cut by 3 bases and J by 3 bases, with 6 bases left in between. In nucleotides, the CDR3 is TGCAGTGCTAGCTCCAGTGGGGCCAACGTCCTGACTTTC. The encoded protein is CSASSSGANVLTF.

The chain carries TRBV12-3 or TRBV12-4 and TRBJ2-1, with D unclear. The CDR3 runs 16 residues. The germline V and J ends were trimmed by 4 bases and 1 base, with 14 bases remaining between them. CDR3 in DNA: TGTGCCAGCAGTTACTATGGCCGGCGGTCCTACAATGAGCAGTTCTTC. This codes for CASSYYGRRSYNEQFF.

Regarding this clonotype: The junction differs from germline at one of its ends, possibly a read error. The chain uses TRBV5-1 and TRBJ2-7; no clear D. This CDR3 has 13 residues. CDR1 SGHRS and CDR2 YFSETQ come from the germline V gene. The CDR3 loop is CASSFRSSYEQYF. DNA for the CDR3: TGTGCCAGCAGTTTCCGGAGCTCCTACGAGCAGTACTTC.

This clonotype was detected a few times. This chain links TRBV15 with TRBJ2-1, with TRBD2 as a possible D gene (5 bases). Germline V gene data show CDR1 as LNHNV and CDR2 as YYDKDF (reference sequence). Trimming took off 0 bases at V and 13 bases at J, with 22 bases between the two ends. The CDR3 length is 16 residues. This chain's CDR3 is CATSRDLIAPKINQFF. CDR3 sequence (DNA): TGTGCCACCAGCAGAGATCTGATAGCGCCTAAGATCAATCAGTTCTTC.

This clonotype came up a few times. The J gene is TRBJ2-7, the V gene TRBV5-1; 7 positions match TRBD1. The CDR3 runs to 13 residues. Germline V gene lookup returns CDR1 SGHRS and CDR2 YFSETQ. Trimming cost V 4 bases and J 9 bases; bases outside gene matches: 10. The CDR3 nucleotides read TGCGCCAGCAGCCCAACCGACAGGGACCCGCAGTACTTC. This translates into CASSPTDRDPQYF.

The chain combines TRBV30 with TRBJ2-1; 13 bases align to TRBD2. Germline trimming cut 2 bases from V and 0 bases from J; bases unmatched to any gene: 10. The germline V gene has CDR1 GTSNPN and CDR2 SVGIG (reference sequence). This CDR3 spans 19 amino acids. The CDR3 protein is CAWSLIPGLAGSSYNEQFF. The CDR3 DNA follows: TGTGCCTGGAGTTTGATTCCGGGACTAGCGGGAAGCTCCTACAATGAGCAGTTCTTC.

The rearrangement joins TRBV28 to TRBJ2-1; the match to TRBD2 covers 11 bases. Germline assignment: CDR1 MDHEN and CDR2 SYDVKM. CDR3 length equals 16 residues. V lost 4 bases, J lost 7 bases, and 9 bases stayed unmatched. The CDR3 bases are TGTGCCAGCAGTTCGGGCCGACTAGCGGGAACGAATGAGCAGTTCTTC. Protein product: CASSSGRLAGTNEQFF.

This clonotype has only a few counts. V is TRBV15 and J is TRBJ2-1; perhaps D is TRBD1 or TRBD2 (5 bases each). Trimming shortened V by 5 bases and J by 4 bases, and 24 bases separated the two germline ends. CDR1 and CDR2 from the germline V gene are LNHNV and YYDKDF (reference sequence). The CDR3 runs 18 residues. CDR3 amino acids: CATSLQAHSAGGYNEQFF. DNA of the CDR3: TGTGCCACCAGCCTTCAGGCCCACTCGGCTGGGGGTTACAATGAGCAGTTCTTC.

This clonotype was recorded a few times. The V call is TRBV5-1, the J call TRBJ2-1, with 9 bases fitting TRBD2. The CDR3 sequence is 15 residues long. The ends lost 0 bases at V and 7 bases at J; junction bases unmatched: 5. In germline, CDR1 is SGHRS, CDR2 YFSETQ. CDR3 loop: CASSLDSGRGNEQFF. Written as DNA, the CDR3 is TGCGCCAGCAGCTTGGATAGCGGGAGAGGGAATGAGCAGTTCTTC.

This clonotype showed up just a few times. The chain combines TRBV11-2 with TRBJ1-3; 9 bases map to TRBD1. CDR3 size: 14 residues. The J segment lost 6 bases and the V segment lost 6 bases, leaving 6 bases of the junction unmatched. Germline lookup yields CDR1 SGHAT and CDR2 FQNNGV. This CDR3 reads CASSQTGGVNTIYF. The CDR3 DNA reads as TGTGCCAGCAGTCAAACAGGGGGCGTAAACACCATATATTTT.

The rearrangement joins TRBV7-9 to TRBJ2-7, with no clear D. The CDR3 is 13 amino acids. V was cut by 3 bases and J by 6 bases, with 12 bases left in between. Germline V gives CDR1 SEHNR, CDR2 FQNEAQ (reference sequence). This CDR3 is CASSFGPGGEQYF. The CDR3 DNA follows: TGTGCCAGCAGCTTCGGGCCCGGCGGCGAGCAGTACTTC.

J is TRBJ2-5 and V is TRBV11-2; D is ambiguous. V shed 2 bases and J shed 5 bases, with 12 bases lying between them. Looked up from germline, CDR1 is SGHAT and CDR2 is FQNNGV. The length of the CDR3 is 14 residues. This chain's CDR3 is CASSLQLFRETQYF. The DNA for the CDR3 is TGTGCCAGCAGCTTACAATTGTTTCGCGAGACCCAGTACTTC.